Shown below are 32 T cell receptor beta chains from a single sample sequenced in a study of T cell responses to AZD1222 COVID-19 vaccine. Clones were read by immunoSEQ multiplex PCR, and TCRdb kept only the in-frame ones, dropping some. The sample lists 150,000 to 200,000 clones, over 70% occurring once. The sequencing here drew on peripheral blood, taken on day 0 of MenACWY control vaccination. All receptors derive from an adult in good health.

The chain links TRBV25-1 to TRBJ1-5, with TRBD1 as a possible D gene (5 bases). Trimming removed 3 bases at V and 6 bases at J, with 12 bases between. Per the germline V gene, CDR1 is MGHDK and CDR2 is SYGVNS. The CDR3 runs to 14 residues. The CDR3 coding sequence is TGTGCCAGCAGTGAGGGGCAGGGAAGTCAGCCCCAGCATTTT. Translating gives CASSEGQGSQPQHF.

The rearrangement links TRBV27 to TRBJ2-7, with 8 positions matching TRBD1. Unmatched junction bases numbered 4, after V lost 5 bases and J lost 4 bases. Germline CDR1 reads MNHEY; CDR2 reads SMNVEV (reference sequence). The CDR3 runs 13 residues. This CDR3 is CASSPRGLYEQYF. In DNA, the CDR3 is TGTGCCAGCAGTCCCAGGGGGCTGTACGAGCAGTACTTC.

About this clone: At one end the junction does not follow the germline gene, possibly because of a read error. The chain has TRBV7-2 and TRBJ2-5; 11 bases match TRBD2. Germline V lookup: CDR1 SGHTA, CDR2 FQGNSA. The CDR3 spans 14 residues. Here the CDR3 reads CASRLAGGQETQYF. CDR3 nucleotide sequence: TGTGCCAGCAGATTAGCGGGAGGGCAAGAGACCCAGTACTTC.

This sequence joins TRBV29-1 and TRBJ2-5; the D is unclear. V shed 7 bases and J shed 4 bases, with 16 bases lying between them. The CDR3 extends over 13 amino acids. Germline assignment: CDR1 SQVTM and CDR2 ANQGSEA. In DNA form, the CDR3 reads TGCAGCGCCAGCCCCCGGGTAGGAGAGACCCAGTACTTC. Translation: CSASPRVGETQYF.

The CDR3 DNA reads as TGTGCCAGCAGCGTTTTGGGACAGGGGATGGATGAGCAGTTCTTC. Its translation: CASSVLGQGMDEQFF. The chain joins TRBV9 to TRBJ2-1; 10 bases are a match to TRBD1. The ends lost 2 bases at V and 8 bases at J; junction bases unmatched: 7. The CDR3 covers 15 residues. Germline CDR1 reads SGDLS; CDR2 reads YYNGEE.

The chain has TRBV6-5 and TRBJ2-5; 7 nucleotides align to TRBD2. The CDR3 covers 13 residues. From germline, CDR1 is MNHEY and CDR2 SVGAGI. V lost 5 bases and J lost 4; bases outside the gene matches: 4. This chain's CDR3 is CASSRGVRETQYF. CDR3 nucleotide sequence: TGTGCCAGCAGTCGGGGGGTAAGAGAGACCCAGTACTTC.

CDR3 protein: CASNGRVLNSPLHF. The DNA of the CDR3 is TGTGCCAGCAATGGACGGGTCCTTAATTCACCCCTCCACTTT. V usage is TRBV28 and J usage is TRBJ1-6; the D is unclear. Trimming stripped 7 bases from V and 6 bases from J, with 13 bases between. Germline V CDR1 and CDR2: MDHEN, SYDVKM. The CDR3 runs to 14 residues.

This chain uses TRBV5-6 with TRBJ1-2, with TRBD1 as a possible D gene (5 bases). This CDR3 has 15 residues. Between the trimmed V and J ends, which lost 2 bases and 4 bases, there was a span of 15 bases. Germline CDR1 reads SGHDT; CDR2 reads YYEEEE. CDR3 bases: TGTGCCAGCAGCTTTGCCGGGACGGAGCCCTATGGCTACACCTTC. Residues: CASSFAGTEPYGYTF.

The genes are TRBV19 and TRBJ2-2, with D unresolved. CDR1 is LNHDA, CDR2 SQIVND, per germline (reference sequence). CDR3 length equals 14 residues. V was trimmed by 5 bases and J by 0 bases, leaving 7 bases between them. This CDR3 reads CASSGVPNTGELFF. The CDR3 DNA is TGTGCCAGTAGTGGAGTCCCGAACACCGGGGAGCTGTTTTTT.

The sample holds one count of this clone. The chain uses TRBV6-5 and TRBJ1-2; D is undetermined. CDR1 and CDR2 (germline): MNHEY, SVGAGI. CDR3 length: 13 residues. Between the trimmed V and J ends, which lost 7 bases and 7 bases, there was a span of 16 bases. CDR3 in DNA: TGTGCCAGCACTCCTTCCGGGGAAGGTGGCTACACCTTC. This translates into CASTPSGEGGYTF.

The chain combines TRBV3-1 (or the pseudogene TRBV3-2) with TRBJ2-7, with 8 positions matching TRBD2. The trim removed 0 bases at V and 2 bases at J, leaving 6 bases unmatched. The germline gives CDR1 LGHDT, CDR2 YNNKEL (reference sequence). CDR3 length: 16 residues. The CDR3 nucleotides are TGTGCCAGCAGCCAAGAGGGTGCGGGAGGTGCCTACGAGCAGTACTTC. Residues: CASSQEGAGGAYEQYF.

The chain recombines TRBV5-5 with TRBJ2-3, with 13 bases aligning to TRBD2. Germline V gene lookup returns CDR1 SGHKS and CDR2 YYEKEE (reference sequence). This CDR3 has 16 amino acids. J was trimmed by 3 bases and V by 1 base; bases with no gene match: 2. The CDR3 DNA is TGTGCCAGCAGCTTGCTGGGACTAGCGGGGACAGATACGCAGTATTTT. Translating it yields CASSLLGLAGTDTQYF. The full variable domain, its missing parts supplied by reference TRBV5-5 and TRBJ2-3, is DAGVTQSPTHLIKTRGQQVTLRCSPISGHKSVSWYQQVLGQGPQFIFQYYEKEERGRGNFPDRFSARQFPNYSSELNVNALLLGDSALYLCASSLLGLAGTDTQYFGPGTRLTVL.

The J gene is TRBJ1-1, the V gene TRBV7-2; D ambiguous. CDR3 length: 12 residues. Germline-derived CDR1 and CDR2 are SGHTA and FQGNSA. Trimming cost V 10 bases and J 1 base, with 10 bases left between them. Here the CDR3 reads CATARGNTEAFF. CDR3 nucleotide sequence: TGTGCCACCGCCCGTGGGAACACTGAAGCTTTCTTT.

The chain carries TRBV30 and TRBJ2-3; D ambiguous. The CDR3 runs 13 residues. CDR1 and CDR2 (germline): GTSNPN, SVGIG (reference sequence). With 4 bases removed from V and 2 bases from J, the gap between germline ends came to 10 bases. The CDR3: CAWTVVNTDTQYF. In nucleotides, the CDR3 is TGTGCCTGGACCGTGGTCAACACAGATACGCAGTATTTT.

The chain is built from TRBV7-2 and TRBJ1-5, with a possible D match to TRBD1 (6 bases). This CDR3 spans 14 amino acids. The germline V gene has CDR1 SGHTA and CDR2 FQGNSA. Trimming cost V 5 bases and J 3 bases, with 11 bases left between them. Here the CDR3 DNA reads TGTGCCAGCAGCCCCGGGACATCCAATCAGCCCCAGCATTTT. This codes for CASSPGTSNQPQHF.

This sequence joins TRBV11-2 and TRBJ2-7, with a possible D match to TRBD2 (6 bases). Trimming cost V 8 bases and J 3 bases, with 23 bases left between them. Germline lookup yields CDR1 SGHAT and CDR2 FQNNGV. This CDR3 is 16 amino acids long. The CDR3, as DNA: TGTGCCAGCCGTCCGCAGGGACTCCTTACGTTCTACGAGCAGTACTTC. Translation gives CASRPQGLLTFYEQYF.

The V gene is TRBV5-4, the J gene TRBJ2-7; 8 nucleotides align to TRBD1. Germline V gene lookup returns CDR1 SGHNT and CDR2 YYREEE (reference sequence). This CDR3 is built from 14 residues. J was trimmed by 3 bases and V by 4 bases; bases with no gene match: 6. The CDR3 DNA follows: TGTGCCAGCAGCAGGAACAGGGGGTACTACGAGCAGTACTTC. It is translated as CASSRNRGYYEQYF.

The sample holds one count of this clone. The chain couples TRBV24-1 to TRBJ2-3; 7 bases agree with TRBD1. Germline V gives CDR1 KGHDR, CDR2 SFDVKD. CDR3 length: 16 residues. V was clipped by 5 bases and J by 2 bases; unmatched bases: 9. CDR3 sequence: CATSVSGDSNTDTQYF. As DNA, the CDR3 is TGTGCCACCAGTGTCTCCGGGGACAGCAACACAGATACGCAGTATTTT.

Of note for this clone: Other nucleotide sequences in the sample specify the same CDR3. The rearrangement joins TRBV28 to TRBJ2-7; 11 bases match TRBD2. V was clipped by 5 bases and J by 3 bases; unmatched bases: 3. Germline CDR1 MDHEN, CDR2 SYDVKM. The CDR3 covers 14 residues. The CDR3 region is CASSPGTSGYEQYF. The CDR3 bases are TGTGCCAGCAGTCCCGGGACTAGCGGCTACGAGCAGTACTTC.

The chain carries TRBV9 and TRBJ1-1; D gene ambiguous. The V gene's germline CDR1 is SGDLS and CDR2 YYNGEE. Trimming left V 4 bases short and J 0 bases short, with 19 bases between. CDR3 length: 17 amino acids. The CDR3 here is CASSPGMAPRVNTEAFF. The CDR3 coding sequence is TGTGCCAGCAGCCCAGGTATGGCCCCTAGGGTGAACACTGAAGCTTTCTTT.

The chain recombines TRBV6-5 with TRBJ2-7; D not certain. This CDR3 region has 11 residues. CDR1 and CDR2 from the germline V gene are MNHEY and SVGAGI. V shed 6 bases and J shed 3 bases, with 6 bases lying between them. CDR3 protein: CASSYHYEQYF. The CDR3 region has the DNA TGTGCCAGCAGCTATCACTACGAGCAGTACTTC.

The chain uses TRBV4-3 and TRBJ2-2, with 11 positions matching TRBD2. The J segment lost 3 bases and the V segment lost 1 base, leaving 4 bases of the junction unmatched. Per the germline V gene, CDR1 is LGHNA and CDR2 is YSLEER. The CDR3 runs 17 residues. CDR3 residues: CASSQAGTSGYTGELFF. CDR3 in DNA: TGCGCCAGCAGCCAAGCCGGGACTAGCGGTTACACCGGGGAGCTGTTTTTT.

This chain joins TRBV6-5 and TRBJ1-1; the match to TRBD1 covers 7 bases. Per the germline V gene, CDR1 is MNHEY and CDR2 is SVGAGI. The CDR3 runs 15 residues. The J segment lost 8 bases and the V segment lost 5 bases, leaving 14 bases of the junction unmatched. CDR3 nucleotides: TGTGCCAGCAGTCCGGGTGACAGGGAGGTGCGAGAAGCTTTCTTT. This gives the protein CASSPGDREVREAFF.

The chain couples TRBV4-1 to TRBJ1-6; D might be TRBD1 (6 bases). V lost 0 bases and J 10 bases, leaving 13 bases between the germline ends. The CDR3 runs 15 residues. CDR1 is MGHRA, CDR2 YSYEKL, per germline. CDR3 nucleotides: TGCGCCAGCAGCCAAGATGAGGGGGTTGGCTCACCCCTCCACTTT. This translates into CASSQDEGVGSPLHF.

This clone showed up just once. This chain joins TRBV28 and TRBJ1-2, with D possibly matching TRBD1 (5 bases). The CDR3 runs 13 residues. Germline CDR1 reads MDHEN; CDR2 reads SYDVKM. The germline V and J ends were trimmed by 5 bases and 4 bases, with 11 bases remaining between them. CDR3 nucleotide sequence: TGTGCCAGCAGTACAGGCCAGATCTATGGCTACACCTTC. It yields the protein CASSTGQIYGYTF.

Here the CDR3 reads CASSPRVGGNNEQFF. CDR3 DNA: TGTGCCAGCAGCCCACGGGTCGGCGGCAACAATGAGCAGTTCTTC. The V call is TRBV7-8, the J call TRBJ2-1, with D unclear. Deletions cut 5 bases from V and 5 bases from J, with 16 bases between. The CDR3 runs to 15 residues. Germline V lookup: CDR1 SGHVS, CDR2 FQNEAQ.

This clone was detected only a few times. The chain has TRBV21-1 and TRBJ2-7; the DNA was not compared with TRBD2, the D call given in the table. TRBV21-1 counts as a pseudogene. The CDR3 runs 14 residues. The CDR3 sequence: CASSCHFNSYEQYF. The CDR3 DNA sequence: TGTGCCAGCAGCTGTCACTTTAACTCCTACGAGCAGTACTTC.

This clone was observed a handful of times. V gene TRBV7-9 combines with J gene TRBJ1-2; 8 nucleotides line up with TRBD1. V shed 5 bases and J 2 bases; nucleotides not matched to a gene: 13. CDR1 is SEHNR and CDR2 is FQNEAQ in the germline V gene (reference sequence). There are 17 residues in the CDR3. DNA of the CDR3: TGTGCCAGCAGCGTTATTGGGCCGGACAGGGTGAACTATGGCTACACCTTC. Translation: CASSVIGPDRVNYGYTF.

The rearrangement uses TRBV30 and TRBJ1-6; 7 nucleotides line up with TRBD1. This CDR3 spans 14 amino acids. Germline lookup yields CDR1 GTSNPN and CDR2 SVGIG (reference sequence). V was clipped by 0 bases and J by 9 bases; unmatched bases: 5. CDR3 protein: CAWSVRDRVSPLHF. The CDR3, as DNA: TGTGCCTGGAGTGTACGAGACAGGGTTTCACCCCTCCACTTT.

This clone has a single count. The chain has TRBV2 and TRBJ2-7, with 13 bases aligning to TRBD2. V was clipped by 1 base and J by 2 bases; unmatched bases: 8. The germline gives CDR1 SNHLY, CDR2 FYNNEI. This CDR3 region has 18 residues. The CDR3 region is CASSEGGGLAGLPYEQYF. The CDR3 DNA sequence: TGTGCCAGCAGTGAAGGGGGGGGACTAGCGGGACTTCCCTACGAGCAGTACTTC.

This clone has a single count. The CDR3 loop is CASTFSGVGNYGYTF. Written as DNA, the CDR3 is TGTGCCAGCACCTTCTCAGGGGTAGGGAACTATGGCTACACCTTC. This rearrangement joins TRBV28 to TRBJ1-2; tentative D call: TRBD1 (6 bases). CDR1 and CDR2 from the germline V gene are MDHEN and SYDVKM. This CDR3 has 15 residues. V shed 7 bases and J shed 2 bases, with 17 bases lying between them.

The rearrangement links TRBV28 to TRBJ1-1, with D tentatively TRBD1 (6 bases). V gave up 2 bases and J gave up 5 bases, with 12 bases separating them. Germline CDR1 MDHEN, CDR2 SYDVKM. The CDR3 runs to 14 residues. CDR3 sequence reads: CASSLIQGTTEAFF. The DNA of the CDR3 is TGTGCCAGCAGTTTAATACAGGGTACGACTGAAGCTTTCTTT.